This TCR beta chain was recovered during a study of T cell changes during pregnancy in multiple sclerosis. Trimming cost V 5 bases and J 8 bases; bases outside gene matches: 10. The CDR3 has 16 residues. Germline CDR1 reads SGHVS; CDR2 reads FQNEAQ. TCRdb's copy holds only in-frame clones and misses some; the assay was immunoSEQ multiplex PCR. This table holds tens of thousands of clones, more than 90% found once. This clonotype originated in a female donor with multiple sclerosis, enrolled in a pregnancy study. The chain joins TRBV7-8 to TRBJ1-6; 9 bases are a match to TRBD1. This specimen consisted of CD8+ T cells from peripheral blood mononuclear cells, obtained after pregnancy. The CDR3: CASSVTGGSYYSPLHF. In DNA form, the CDR3 reads TGTGCCAGCAGCGTTACAGGGGGCAGTTATTATTCACCCCTCCACTTT.